The present entry profiles one T cell receptor (beta chain) with its context. This sample is part of a study of blood T cell repertoires in COVID-19. Study-level background: Whether acute or convalescent, the COVID-19 samples came from the United States, Italy and Spain. From T cells, B-cell-depleted T cells, or PBMCs came the material, which was cDNA or gDNA.

Allocation to cohorts depended on clinical history reported by the participants. The V and J ends lost 3 bases and 3 bases respectively, with 5 bases between them. This CDR3 is 12 amino acids long. Germline V gene sequence: CDR1 MNHNS, CDR2 SASEGT. Original processing methods: Reference gene primer amplification gave nucleated cell count estimates. Data came from immunoSEQ multiplex PCR; TCRdb stores just in-frame clones and leaves some out. Clonal size and the V and J genes are those of that table, whereas D and trimming came from the DNA. The sample includes about 140,000 clones, 80% to 90% of them seen just once.

Sequenced sample: PBMCs or T cells enriched from blood (not recorded which). The clonotype was recovered from a man aged 60 to 69 who had recovered from COVID-19. The chain has TRBV6-1 and TRBJ2-5; maybe TRBD1 (5 bases). This CDR3 is CASSDREETQYF. DNA of the CDR3: TGTGCCAGCAGTGACAGGGAAGAGACCCAGTACTTC.